This T cell receptor (beta chain) was recovered during a study of a mutant IDH1 vaccine in newly diagnosed glioma. As for the study in general: Initiation of the vaccine course occurred 4-6 weeks after radiotherapy alone, or alongside temozolomide cycles. Radiotherapy, temozolomide, or both had been given previously, and both were given to most. Treated patients had a mean age of around 40 years and a roughly 60% male, around 38% female split.

Noted time point: week 23, last vaccination. The study gave 300 ug of mutant IDH1 20-mer peptide per vaccine dose, with topical imiquimod. Only in-frame clones appear in the TCRdb table, and some are missing; sequencing was by immunoSEQ multiplex PCR. The repertoire holds roughly 30,000 clones, with roughly 90% as singletons. About this clone: Antigen specificity is unknown.

The receptor comes from a man between 35 and 55 years old with glioma. This sample comprised PBMCs, obtained from a glioma patient whose treatment included an IDH1 peptide vaccine.

The CDR3 reads CASSEADVRLQETQYF. CDR3 nucleotide sequence: TGTGCCAGCAGTGAAGCCGACGTGAGACTCCAAGAGACCCAGTACTTC. The chain has TRBV2 and TRBJ2-5; D is uncertain. This CDR3 spans 16 amino acids. In germline, CDR1 is SNHLY, CDR2 FYNNEI. Deletions cut 0 bases from V and 1 base from J, with 12 bases between.